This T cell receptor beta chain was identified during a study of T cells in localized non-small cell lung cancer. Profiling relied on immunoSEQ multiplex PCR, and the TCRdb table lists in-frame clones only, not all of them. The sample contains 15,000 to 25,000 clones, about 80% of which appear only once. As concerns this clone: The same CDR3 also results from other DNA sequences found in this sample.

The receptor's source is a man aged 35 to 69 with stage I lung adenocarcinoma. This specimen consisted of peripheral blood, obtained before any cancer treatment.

CDR3 sequence: CASSTGQGARETQYF. In DNA, the CDR3 is TGTGCCAGCAGTACCGGACAGGGGGCCAGGGAGACCCAGTACTTC. J is TRBJ2-5 and V is TRBV6-5, with 11 bases that match TRBD1. After removal of 5 bases from V and 5 bases from J, the junction contained 7 bases not matched to a gene. This CDR3 is built from 15 residues. The germline gives CDR1 MNHEY, CDR2 SVGAGI.